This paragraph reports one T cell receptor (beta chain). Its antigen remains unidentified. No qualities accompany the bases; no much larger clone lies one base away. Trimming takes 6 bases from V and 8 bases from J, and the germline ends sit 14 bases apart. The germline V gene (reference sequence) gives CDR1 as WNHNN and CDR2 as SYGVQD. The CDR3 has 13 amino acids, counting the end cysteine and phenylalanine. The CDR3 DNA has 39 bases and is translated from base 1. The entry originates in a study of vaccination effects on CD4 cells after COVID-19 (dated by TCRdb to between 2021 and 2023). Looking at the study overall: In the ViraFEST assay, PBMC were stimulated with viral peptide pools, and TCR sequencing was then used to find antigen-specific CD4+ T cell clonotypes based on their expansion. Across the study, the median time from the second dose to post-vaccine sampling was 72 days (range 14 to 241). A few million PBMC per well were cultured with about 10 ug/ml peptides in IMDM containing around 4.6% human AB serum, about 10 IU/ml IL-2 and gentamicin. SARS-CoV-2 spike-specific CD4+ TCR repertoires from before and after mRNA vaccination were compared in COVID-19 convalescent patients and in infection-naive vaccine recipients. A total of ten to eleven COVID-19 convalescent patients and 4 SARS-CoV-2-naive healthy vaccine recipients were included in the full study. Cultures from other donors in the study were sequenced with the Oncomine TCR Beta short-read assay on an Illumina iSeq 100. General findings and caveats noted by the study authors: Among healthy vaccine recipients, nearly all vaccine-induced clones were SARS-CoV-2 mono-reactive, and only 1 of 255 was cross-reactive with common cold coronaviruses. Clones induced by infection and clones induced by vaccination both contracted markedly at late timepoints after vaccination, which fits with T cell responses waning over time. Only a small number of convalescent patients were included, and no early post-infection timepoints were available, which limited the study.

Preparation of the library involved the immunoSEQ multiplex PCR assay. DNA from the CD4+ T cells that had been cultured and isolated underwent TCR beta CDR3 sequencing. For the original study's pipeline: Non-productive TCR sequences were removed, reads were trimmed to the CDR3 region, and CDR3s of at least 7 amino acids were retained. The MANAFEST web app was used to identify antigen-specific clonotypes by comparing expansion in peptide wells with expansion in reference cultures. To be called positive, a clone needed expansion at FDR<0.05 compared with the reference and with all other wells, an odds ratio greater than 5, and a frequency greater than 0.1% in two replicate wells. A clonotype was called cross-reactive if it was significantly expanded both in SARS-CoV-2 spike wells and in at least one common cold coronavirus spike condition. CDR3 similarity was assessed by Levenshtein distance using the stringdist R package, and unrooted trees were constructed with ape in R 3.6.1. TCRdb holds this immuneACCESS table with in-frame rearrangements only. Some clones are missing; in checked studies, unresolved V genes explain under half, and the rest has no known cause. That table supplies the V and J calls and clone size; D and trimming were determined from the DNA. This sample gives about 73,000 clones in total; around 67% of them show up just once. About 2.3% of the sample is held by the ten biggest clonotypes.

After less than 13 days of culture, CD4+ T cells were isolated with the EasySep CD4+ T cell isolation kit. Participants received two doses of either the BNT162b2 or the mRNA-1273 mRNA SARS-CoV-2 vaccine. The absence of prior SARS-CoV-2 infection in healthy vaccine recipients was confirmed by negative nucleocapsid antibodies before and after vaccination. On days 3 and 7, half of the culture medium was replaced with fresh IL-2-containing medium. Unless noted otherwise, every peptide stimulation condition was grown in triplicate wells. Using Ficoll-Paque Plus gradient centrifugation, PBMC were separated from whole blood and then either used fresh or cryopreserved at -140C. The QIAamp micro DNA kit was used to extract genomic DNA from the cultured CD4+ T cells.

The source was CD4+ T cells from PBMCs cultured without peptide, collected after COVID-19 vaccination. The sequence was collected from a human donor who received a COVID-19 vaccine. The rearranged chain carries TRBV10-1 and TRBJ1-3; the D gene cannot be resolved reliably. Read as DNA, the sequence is TGCGCCAGCAGCCTCAGCCTCGGAGACACCATATATTTT. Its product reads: CASSLSLGDTIYF.